This passage covers 14 T cell receptor beta chains from one sample sequenced in a study of T-cell memory formation after mild COVID-19. TCRdb recomputed calls from the 5' RACE reads with MiXCR, one row per CDR3 protein. The sample carries more than 400,000 distinct CDR3 sequences, 18% recorded once. The sample taken for sequencing was PBMCs or a T cell subset sorted from them (not recorded which). These receptors all come from an adult woman who had mild COVID-19 (a few samples of this study predate the infection). Cell type and time point are not known.

This clonotype was counted only a few times. This chain connects TRBV7-9 to TRBJ1-2, with no clear D. Germline values: CDR1 SEHNR, CDR2 FQNEAQ (reference sequence). V was clipped by 6 bases and J by 2 bases, with 13 bases between them. The CDR3 extends over 14 amino acids. CDR3 coding DNA: TGTGCCAGCAGTGCACACTTTCCAAACTATGGCTACACCTTC. Protein sequence: CASSAHFPNYGYTF.

The rearrangement links TRBV29-1 to TRBJ1-1; D ambiguous. There are 13 residues in the CDR3. V dropped 7 bases and J dropped 1 base, with 13 bases sitting between them. Germline V gene sequence: CDR1 SQVTM, CDR2 ANQGSEA. The CDR3 DNA sequence: TGCAGCGCCCAGGACGGCTGGAACACTGAAGCTTTCTTT. This gives the protein CSAQDGWNTEAFF.

The V gene is TRBV20-1, the J gene TRBJ1-2, with D unclear. The CDR3 extends over 13 amino acids. The germline CDR1 and CDR2 sequences are DFQATT and SNEGSKA (reference sequence). V shed 3 bases and J shed 2 bases, with 10 bases lying between them. The chain's CDR3 is CSASLGSNYGYTF. The CDR3 DNA follows: TGCAGTGCTAGTCTGGGGTCGAACTATGGCTACACCTTC.

The chain uses TRBV24-1 and TRBJ2-1, with 10 bases identical to TRBD2. Per the germline V gene, CDR1 is KGHDR and CDR2 is SFDVKD. Trimming cost V 3 bases and J 7 bases; bases outside gene matches: 8. This CDR3 region has 16 residues. The DNA of the CDR3 is TGTGCCACCAGTGATAGCGGGGGGGCCAAGGTTAATGAGCAGTTCTTC. Translated, it gives CATSDSGGAKVNEQFF.

This clonotype came up a few times. The chain recombines TRBV12-3 or TRBV12-4 with TRBJ1-2; D uncertain. There are 13 residues in the CDR3. Trimming shortened V by 3 bases and J by 8 bases, and 13 bases separated the two germline ends. DNA for the CDR3: TGTGCCAGCAGTTTCCAACGGGAGATGGGCTACACCTTC. It codes for CASSFQREMGYTF.

The V gene is TRBV6-5, the J gene TRBJ2-6, with no clear D. The CDR3 totals 14 residues. Trimming took 7 bases from V and 3 from J, leaving 10 bases between them. Per the germline V gene, CDR1 is MNHEY and CDR2 is SVGAGI. Here the CDR3 DNA reads TGTGCCAGCAAGGACCGAGGTGGGGCCAACGTCCTGACTTTC. Encoded protein: CASKDRGGANVLTF.

The rearrangement links TRBV24-1 to TRBJ2-7; D unclear. CDR3 length: 12 residues. CDR1 is KGHDR and CDR2 is SFDVKD in the germline V gene. Trimming shortened V by 9 bases and J by 0 bases, and 8 bases separated the two germline ends. This CDR3 is CATAESSYEQYF. As DNA, the CDR3 is TGTGCCACCGCAGAGAGCTCCTACGAGCAGTACTTC.

This clonotype has more than one count but fewer than ten. V is TRBV5-1 and J is TRBJ1-1, with D possibly being TRBD1 (5 bases). This CDR3 spans 14 amino acids. V lost 3 bases and J lost 5, with 14 bases in between. Germline V gene data show CDR1 as SGHRS and CDR2 as YFSETQ. The CDR3 coding sequence is TGCGCCAGCAGCTCCGGGACTTCTAGTACTGAAGCTTTCTTT. Residues: CASSSGTSSTEAFF.

In its sample, this clonotype was seen a few times. V and J are TRBV5-1 and TRBJ2-1; weak D call: TRBD2 (5 bases). V gave up 4 bases and J gave up 10 bases, with 12 bases separating them. Germline values: CDR1 SGHRS, CDR2 YFSETQ. The CDR3 is 12 residues long. CDR3 nucleotides: TGCGCCAGCAGCGCCGAAGCGGCCGAGCAGTTCTTC. Its protein product is CASSAEAAEQFF.

This clonotype was seen repeatedly, ten times or more. The chain uses TRBV7-8 and TRBJ2-3; D may be TRBD1 (6 bases). The CDR3 runs 19 residues. Germline lookup yields CDR1 SGHVS and CDR2 FQNEAQ. Trimming took off 0 bases at V and 0 bases at J, with 19 bases between the two ends. CDR3 bases: TGTGCCAGCAGCTTAGCTAGGATTTGGGGGCCCGCCAGCACAGATACGCAGTATTTT. It translates to CASSLARIWGPASTDTQYF.

This rearrangement joins TRBV6-4 to TRBJ2-3; 9 nucleotides align to TRBD2. CDR3 length: 20 amino acids. Germline CDR1 is MRHNA and CDR2 is SNTAGT. Losses at the gene ends were 0 bases for V and 5 bases for J; bases not matched to a gene: 18. CDR3 amino acids: CASSDSKTSGLVIWEDTQYF. For the CDR3, the DNA is TGTGCCAGCAGTGACTCGAAAACTAGCGGGCTTGTAATTTGGGAAGATACGCAGTATTTT.

The gene calls are TRBV2 and TRBJ2-7, with 10 nucleotides matching TRBD1. V gave up 8 bases and J gave up 5 bases; unmatched junction bases: 9. The CDR3 totals 14 residues. Germline loops: CDR1 SNHLY, CDR2 FYNNEI. In nucleotides, the CDR3 is TGTGCCAGCGTTAGGACAGGGGGAATCGACGAGCAGTACTTC. Residues: CASVRTGGIDEQYF.

J is TRBJ2-1 and V is TRBV12-3 or TRBV12-4, with 9 bases fitting TRBD2. CDR3 length equals 14 residues. The V and J ends lost 3 bases and 6 bases, in that order; junction bases with no gene match: 3. The CDR3 bases are TGTGCCAGCAGTTTTACTAGCGGGTTCAATGAGCAGTTCTTC. Protein: CASSFTSGFNEQFF.

The chain has TRBV29-1 and TRBJ1-2; D is possibly TRBD1 (5 bases). V was trimmed by 6 bases and J by 4 bases, leaving 15 bases between them. CDR3 length: 13 residues. Per germline, CDR1 SQVTM and CDR2 ANQGSEA. DNA of the CDR3: TGCAGCGTGGGGGGAGGGGAGGTCTATGGCTACACCTTC. Its translation: CSVGGGEVYGYTF.